This TCR beta chain derives from a study of T-cell memory formation after mild COVID-19. General observations from the study: In second-wave clones peaking day 37, SARS-CoV-2 specificity remained unconfirmed. CD4+ contracting clones were mainly CM and EM; CD8+ ones, EMRA.

5'RACE, which relied on constant-segment primers, yielded TCR alpha and TCR beta cDNA libraries carrying sample barcodes and UMIs. MiXCR, run by TCRdb on the 5' RACE reads, gives a single entry per CDR3 protein. The repertoire holds a few hundred thousand distinct CDR3 sequences, with 21% as singletons. This CDR3 is built from 17 residues. Trimming removed 6 bases from V and 0 bases from J, with 21 bases in between. Remarks on this clonotype: Its antigen is not known.

The V and J genes are TRBV12-3 or TRBV12-4 and TRBJ2-7; D may match TRBD1 or TRBD2 (5 bases each). The sequenced material came from PBMCs or a T cell subset sorted from them (not recorded which). The TCR comes from an adult woman who had mild COVID-19 (a few samples of this study predate the infection). Cell type and time point are not known. CDR3 coding DNA: TGTGCCAGCAGCCGGAACCCCGGGACGGGACCCTCCTACGAGCAGTACTTC. This translates into CASSRNPGTGPSYEQYF.